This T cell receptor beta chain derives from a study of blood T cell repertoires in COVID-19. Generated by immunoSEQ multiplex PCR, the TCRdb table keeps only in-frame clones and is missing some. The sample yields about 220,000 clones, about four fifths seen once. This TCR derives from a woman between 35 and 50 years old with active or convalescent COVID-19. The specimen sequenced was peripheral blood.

CDR3 in DNA: TGTGCCAGCAGCCGCGTCGGAGAGACCCAGTACTTC. The encoded protein is CASSRVGETQYF. The chain couples TRBV6-5 to TRBJ2-5; D uncertain. Trimming took 6 bases from V and 4 from J, leaving 9 bases between them. Germline loops: CDR1 MNHEY, CDR2 SVGAGI. The CDR3 runs 12 residues.